This TCR beta chain is from a study of T cell changes during pregnancy in multiple sclerosis. The repertoire was sequenced with immunoSEQ multiplex PCR; TCRdb's copy has only in-frame clones and lacks some. The data contain about 79,000 clones, 80% to 95% of them singletons. The CDR3 contains 15 residues. Germline-derived CDR1 and CDR2 are MDHEN and SYDVKM. Trimming removed 4 bases from V and 1 base from J, with 13 bases in between. Here the sequenced sample was CD4+ T cells from peripheral blood mononuclear cells, taken in the second trimester of pregnancy. The V call is TRBV28, the J call TRBJ1-1; no clear D gene. The TCR was taken from a female donor with multiple sclerosis, enrolled in a pregnancy study. CDR3 nucleotides: TGTGCCAGCAGTTCCGGGTTTTTCCAGAACACTGAAGCTTTCTTT. Protein product: CASSSGFFQNTEAFF.